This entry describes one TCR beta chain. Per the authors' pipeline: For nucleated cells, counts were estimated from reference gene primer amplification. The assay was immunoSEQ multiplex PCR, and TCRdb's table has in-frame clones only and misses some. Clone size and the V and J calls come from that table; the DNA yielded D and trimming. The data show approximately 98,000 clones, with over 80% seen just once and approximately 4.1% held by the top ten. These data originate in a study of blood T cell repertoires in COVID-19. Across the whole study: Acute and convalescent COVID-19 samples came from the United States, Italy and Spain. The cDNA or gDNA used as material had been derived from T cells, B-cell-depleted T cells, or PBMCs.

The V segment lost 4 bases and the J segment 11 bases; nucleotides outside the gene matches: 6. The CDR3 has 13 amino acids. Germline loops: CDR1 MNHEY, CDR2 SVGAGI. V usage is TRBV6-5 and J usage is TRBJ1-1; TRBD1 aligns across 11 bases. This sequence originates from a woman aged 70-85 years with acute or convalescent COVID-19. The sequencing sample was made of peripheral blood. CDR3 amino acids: CASSLDRGLRAFF. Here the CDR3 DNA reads TGTGCCAGCAGTTTGGACAGGGGGCTTCGGGCTTTCTTT.